This T cell receptor (beta chain) was found in a study of blood T cell repertoires in COVID-19. Original processing notes: Reference gene primer amplification gave estimated nucleated cell counts. Sequencing was performed with immunoSEQ multiplex PCR; in TCRdb, only in-frame clones are kept and a portion is missing. The V and J calls and clone size were taken over from that table, and D and trimming were inferred from the DNA. The repertoire includes 160,000 or so clones, around 89% of them detected once, and around 2.9% sits in the top ten. The CDR3 totals 15 residues. V shed 3 bases and J 2 bases; nucleotides not matched to a gene: 8. Germline CDR1 SGHNT, CDR2 YYREEE (reference sequence).

The J gene is TRBJ2-7, the V gene TRBV5-4, with 7 bases identical to TRBD1. This sequence was found in a man aged 55 to 70 with acute or convalescent COVID-19. The sequenced material came from peripheral blood. The CDR3 DNA reads TGTGCCAGCAGCTGGGACAGAGCACTAGCCTACGAGCAGTACTTC. The encoded protein is CASSWDRALAYEQYF. The full variable domain, with the rest looked up from reference TRBV5-4 and TRBJ2-7, is ETGVTQSPTHLIKTRGQQVTLRCSSQSGHNTVSWYQQALGQGPQFIFQYYREEENGRGNFPPRFSGLQFPNYSSELNVNALELDDSALYLCASSWDRALAYEQYFGPGTRLTVT.